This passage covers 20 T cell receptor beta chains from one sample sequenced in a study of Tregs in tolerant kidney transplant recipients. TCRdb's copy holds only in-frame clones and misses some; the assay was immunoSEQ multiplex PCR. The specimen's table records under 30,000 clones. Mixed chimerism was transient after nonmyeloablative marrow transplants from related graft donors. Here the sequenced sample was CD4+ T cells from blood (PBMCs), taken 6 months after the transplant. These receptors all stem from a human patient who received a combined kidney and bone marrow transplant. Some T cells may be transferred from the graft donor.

The CDR3 bases that were read are TGCAGCGTTCGAGTCTTCTCGGGTAATGAG. Its protein product is CSVRVFSGNE. The whole CDR3 protein reads CSVRVFSGNEQFF. V gene TRBV29-1 combines with J gene TRBJ2-1; D is undetermined. The sequenced fragment ends 3 residues before the CDR3 boundary, so the rest is inferred from the germline J gene. Trimming removed 5 bases at V and 7 bases at J, with 15 bases between. Per germline, CDR1 SQVTM and CDR2 ANQGSEA. This CDR3 contains 13 residues.

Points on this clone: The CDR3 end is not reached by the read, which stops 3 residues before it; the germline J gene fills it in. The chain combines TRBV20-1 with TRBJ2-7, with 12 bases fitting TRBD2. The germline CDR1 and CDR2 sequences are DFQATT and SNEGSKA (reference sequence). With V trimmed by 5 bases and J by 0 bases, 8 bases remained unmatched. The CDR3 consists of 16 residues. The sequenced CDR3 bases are TGCAGTGCTGGGAGACTAGCGGGGGTGACCTCCTACGAG. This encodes CSAGRLAGVTSYE. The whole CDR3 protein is CSAGRLAGVTSYEQYF.

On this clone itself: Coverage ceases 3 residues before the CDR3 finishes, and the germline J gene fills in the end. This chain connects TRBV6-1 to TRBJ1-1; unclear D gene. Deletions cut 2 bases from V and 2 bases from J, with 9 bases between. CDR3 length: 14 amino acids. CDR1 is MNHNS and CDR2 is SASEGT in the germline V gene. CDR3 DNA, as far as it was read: TGTGCCAGCAGTGAATATGGCCCAAACACTGAA. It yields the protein CASSEYGPNTE. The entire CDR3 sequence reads CASSEYGPNTEAFF.

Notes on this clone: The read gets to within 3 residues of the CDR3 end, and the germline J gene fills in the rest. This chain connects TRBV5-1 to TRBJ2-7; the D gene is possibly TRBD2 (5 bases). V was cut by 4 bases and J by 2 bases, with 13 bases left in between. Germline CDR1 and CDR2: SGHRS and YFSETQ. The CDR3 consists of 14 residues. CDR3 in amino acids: CASSAGYGAYEQYF. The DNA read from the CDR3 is TGCGCCAGCAGCGCTGGATACGGGGCCTACGAG.

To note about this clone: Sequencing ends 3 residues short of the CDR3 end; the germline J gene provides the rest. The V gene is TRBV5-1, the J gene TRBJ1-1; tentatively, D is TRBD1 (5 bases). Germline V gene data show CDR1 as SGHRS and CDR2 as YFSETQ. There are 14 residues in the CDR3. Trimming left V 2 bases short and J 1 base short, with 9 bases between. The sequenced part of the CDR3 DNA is TGCGCCAGCAGCTTCGCAGGGAGGAACACTGAA. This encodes CASSFAGRNTE. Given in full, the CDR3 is CASSFAGRNTEAFF.

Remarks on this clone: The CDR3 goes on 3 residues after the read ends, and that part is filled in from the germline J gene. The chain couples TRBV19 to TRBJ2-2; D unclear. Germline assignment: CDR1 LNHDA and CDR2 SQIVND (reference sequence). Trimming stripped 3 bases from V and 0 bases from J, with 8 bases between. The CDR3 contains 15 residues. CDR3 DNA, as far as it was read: TGTGCCAGTAGTATTTACGGTTCGAACACCGGGGAG. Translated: CASSIYGSNTGE. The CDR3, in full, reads CASSIYGSNTGELFF.

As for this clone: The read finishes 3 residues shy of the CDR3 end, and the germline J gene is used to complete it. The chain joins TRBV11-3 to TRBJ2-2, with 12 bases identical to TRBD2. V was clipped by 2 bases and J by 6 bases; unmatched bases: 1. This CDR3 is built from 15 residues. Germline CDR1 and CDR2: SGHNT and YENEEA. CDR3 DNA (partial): TGTGCCAGCAGCTTACTAGCGGGGGGGGCCGGGGAG. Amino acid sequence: CASSLLAGGAGE. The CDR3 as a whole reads CASSLLAGGAGELFF.

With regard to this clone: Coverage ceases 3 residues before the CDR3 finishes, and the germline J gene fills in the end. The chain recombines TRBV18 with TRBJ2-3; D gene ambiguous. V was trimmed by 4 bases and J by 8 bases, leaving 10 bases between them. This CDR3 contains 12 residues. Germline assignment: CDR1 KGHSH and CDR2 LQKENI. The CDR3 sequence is CASSLPYGTQYF. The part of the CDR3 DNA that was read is TGTGCCAGCTCACTGCCTTACGGTACG.

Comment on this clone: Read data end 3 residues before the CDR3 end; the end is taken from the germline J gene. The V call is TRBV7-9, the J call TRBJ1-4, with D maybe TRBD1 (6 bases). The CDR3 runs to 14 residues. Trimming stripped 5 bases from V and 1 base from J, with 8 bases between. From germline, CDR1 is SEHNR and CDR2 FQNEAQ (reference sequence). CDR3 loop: CASSLGQTNEKLFF. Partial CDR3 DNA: TGTGCCAGCAGCCTGGGACAAACTAATGAAAAA. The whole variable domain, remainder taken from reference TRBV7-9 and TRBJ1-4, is DTGVSQNPRHKITKRGQNVTFRCDPISEHNRLYWYRQTLGQGPEFLTYFQNEAQLEKSRLLSDRFSAERPKGSFSTLEIQRTEQGDSAMYLCASSLGQTNEKLFFGSGTQLSVL.

The CDR3 DNA, read in part, is TGTGCCAGCTCACCGGCCGCTTATGAG. Its protein product is CASSPAAYE. The CDR3 in its entirety is CASSPAAYEQFF. The rearrangement joins TRBV18 to TRBJ2-1; no firm D call. The read gets to within 3 residues of the CDR3 end, and the germline J gene fills in the rest. CDR1 and CDR2 from the germline V gene are KGHSH and LQKENI. The CDR3 is made up of 12 amino acids. The V end was cut by 3 bases, the J end by 8 bases, with 8 bases between.

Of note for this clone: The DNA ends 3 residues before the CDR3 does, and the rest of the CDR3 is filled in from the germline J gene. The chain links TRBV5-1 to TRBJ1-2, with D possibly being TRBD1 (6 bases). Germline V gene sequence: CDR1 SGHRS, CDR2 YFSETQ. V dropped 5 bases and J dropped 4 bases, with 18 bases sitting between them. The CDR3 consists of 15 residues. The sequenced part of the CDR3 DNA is TGCGCCAGCAGTTCTTACAGGGAAACAACCTATGGC. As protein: CASSSYRETTYG. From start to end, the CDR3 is CASSSYRETTYGYTF. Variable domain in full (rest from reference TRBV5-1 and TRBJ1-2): KAGVTQTPRYLIKTRGQQVTLSCSPISGHRSVSWYQQTPGQGLQFLFEYFSETQRNKGNFPGRFSGRQFSNSRSEMNVSTLELGDSALYLCASSSYRETTYGYTFGSGTRLTVV.

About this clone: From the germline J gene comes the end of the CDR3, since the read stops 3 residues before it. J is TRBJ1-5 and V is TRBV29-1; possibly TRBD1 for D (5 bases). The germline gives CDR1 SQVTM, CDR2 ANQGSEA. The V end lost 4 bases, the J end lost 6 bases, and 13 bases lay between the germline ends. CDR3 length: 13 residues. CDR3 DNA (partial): TGCAGCGTTGGGGGGGGGATGGGTCAGCCC. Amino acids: CSVGGGMGQP. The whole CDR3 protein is CSVGGGMGQPQHF.

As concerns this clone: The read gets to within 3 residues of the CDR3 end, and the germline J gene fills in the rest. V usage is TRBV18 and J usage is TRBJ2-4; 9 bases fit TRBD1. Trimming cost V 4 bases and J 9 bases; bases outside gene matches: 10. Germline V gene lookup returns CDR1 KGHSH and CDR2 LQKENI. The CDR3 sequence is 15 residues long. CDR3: CASSLRTGEGSIQYF. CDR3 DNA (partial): TGTGCCAGCTCACTTAGGACAGGGGAGGGAAGCATT.

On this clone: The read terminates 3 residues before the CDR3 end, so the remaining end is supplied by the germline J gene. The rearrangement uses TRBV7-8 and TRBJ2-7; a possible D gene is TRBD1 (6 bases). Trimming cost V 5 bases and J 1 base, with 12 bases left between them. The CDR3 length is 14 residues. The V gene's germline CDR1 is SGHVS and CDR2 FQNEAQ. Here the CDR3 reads CASSLQQGSYEQYF. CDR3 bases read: TGTGCCAGCAGCCTCCAACAGGGATCCTACGAG. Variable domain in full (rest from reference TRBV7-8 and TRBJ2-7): GAGVSQSPRYKVAKRGQDVALRCDPISGHVSLFWYQQALGQGPEFLTYFQNEAQLDKSGLPSDRFFAERPEGSVSTLKIQRTQQEDSAVYLCASSLQQGSYEQYFGPGTRLTVT.

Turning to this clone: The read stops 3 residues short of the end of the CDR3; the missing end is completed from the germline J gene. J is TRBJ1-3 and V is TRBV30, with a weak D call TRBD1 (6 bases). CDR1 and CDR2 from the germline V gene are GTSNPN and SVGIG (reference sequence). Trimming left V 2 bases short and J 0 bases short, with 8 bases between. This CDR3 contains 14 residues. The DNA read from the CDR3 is TGTGCCTGGAGTAGGGGGAACTCTGGAAACACC. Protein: CAWSRGNSGNT. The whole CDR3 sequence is CAWSRGNSGNTIYF.

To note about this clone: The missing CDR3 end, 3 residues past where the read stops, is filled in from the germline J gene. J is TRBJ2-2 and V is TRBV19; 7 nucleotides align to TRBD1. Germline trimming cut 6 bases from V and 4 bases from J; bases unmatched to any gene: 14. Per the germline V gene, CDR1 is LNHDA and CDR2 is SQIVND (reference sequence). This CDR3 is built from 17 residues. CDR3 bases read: TGTGCCAGTAGGTTCGGGACAGCCTCCTGGGCCACCGGGGAG. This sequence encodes CASRFGTASWATGE. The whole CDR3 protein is CASRFGTASWATGELFF.

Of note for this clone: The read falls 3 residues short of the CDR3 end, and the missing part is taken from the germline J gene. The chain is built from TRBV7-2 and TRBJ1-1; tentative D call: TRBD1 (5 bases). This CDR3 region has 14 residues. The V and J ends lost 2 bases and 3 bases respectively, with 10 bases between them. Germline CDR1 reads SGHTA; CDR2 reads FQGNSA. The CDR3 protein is CASSLQGGDTEAFF. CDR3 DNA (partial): TGTGCCAGCAGCTTACAGGGAGGAGACACTGAA.

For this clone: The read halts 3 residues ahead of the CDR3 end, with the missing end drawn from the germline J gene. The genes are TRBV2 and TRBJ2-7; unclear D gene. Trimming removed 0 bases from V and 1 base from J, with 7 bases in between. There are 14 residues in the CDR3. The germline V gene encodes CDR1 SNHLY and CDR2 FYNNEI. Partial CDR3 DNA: TGTGCCAGCAGTGAAGCTGGCAGGTCCTACGAG. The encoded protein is CASSEAGRSYE. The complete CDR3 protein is CASSEAGRSYEQYF.

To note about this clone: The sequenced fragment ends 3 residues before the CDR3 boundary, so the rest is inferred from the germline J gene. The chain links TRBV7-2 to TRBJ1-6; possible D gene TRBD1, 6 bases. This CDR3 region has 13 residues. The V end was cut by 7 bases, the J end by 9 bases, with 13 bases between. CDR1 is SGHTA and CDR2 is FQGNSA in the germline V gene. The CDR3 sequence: CASTGGGGSPLHF. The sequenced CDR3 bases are TGTGCCAGCACCGGAGGGGGGGGTTCACCC.

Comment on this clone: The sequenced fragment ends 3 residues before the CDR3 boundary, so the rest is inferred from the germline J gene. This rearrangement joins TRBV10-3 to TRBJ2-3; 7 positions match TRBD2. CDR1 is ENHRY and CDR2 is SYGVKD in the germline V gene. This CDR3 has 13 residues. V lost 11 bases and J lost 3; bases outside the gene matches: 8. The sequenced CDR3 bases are TGTGCCGCCGGACTAGAAACAACAGATACG. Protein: CAAGLETTDT. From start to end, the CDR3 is CAAGLETTDTQYF.